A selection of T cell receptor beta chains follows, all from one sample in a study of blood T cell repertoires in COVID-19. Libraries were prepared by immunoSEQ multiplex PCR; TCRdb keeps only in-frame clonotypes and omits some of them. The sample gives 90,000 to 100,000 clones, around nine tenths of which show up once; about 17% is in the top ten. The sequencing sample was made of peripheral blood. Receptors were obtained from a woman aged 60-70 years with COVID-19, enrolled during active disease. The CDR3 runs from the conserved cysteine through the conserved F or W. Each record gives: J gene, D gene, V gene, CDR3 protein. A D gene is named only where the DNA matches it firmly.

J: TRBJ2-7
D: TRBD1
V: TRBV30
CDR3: CAWSVGQGAHEQYF

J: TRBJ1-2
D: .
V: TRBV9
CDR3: CASSAMMGGQTYGYTF

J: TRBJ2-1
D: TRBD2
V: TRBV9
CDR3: CASTPGLAYNEQFF

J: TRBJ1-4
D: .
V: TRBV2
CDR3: CASRVRRATNEKLFF

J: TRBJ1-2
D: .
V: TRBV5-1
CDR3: CASSREVGQLYGYTF

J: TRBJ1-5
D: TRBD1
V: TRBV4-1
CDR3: CASSLSVPGQVNQPQHF

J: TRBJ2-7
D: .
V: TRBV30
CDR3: CAWSLLVYEQYF

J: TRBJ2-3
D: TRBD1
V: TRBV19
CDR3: CASSNGQAVTADTQYF

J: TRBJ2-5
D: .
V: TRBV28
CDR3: CASTTFVRGTQYF

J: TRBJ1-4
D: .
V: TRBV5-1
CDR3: CASSLGQRDEKLFF

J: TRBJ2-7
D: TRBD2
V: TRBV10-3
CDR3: CAITSGGTYEQYF

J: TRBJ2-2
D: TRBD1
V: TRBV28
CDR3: CASSITQGDTGELFF

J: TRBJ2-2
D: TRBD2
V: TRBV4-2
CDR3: CASSPYRGLAGGAVTNTGELFF